These 27 T cell receptor beta chains came from one sample sequenced in a study of blood T cell repertoires in COVID-19. Sequencing was performed with immunoSEQ multiplex PCR; in TCRdb, only in-frame clones are kept and a portion is missing. The table shows under 200,000 clones, with approximately 86% occurring only once. The material sequenced was peripheral blood. Receptor source: a man younger than 35 with acute or convalescent COVID-19.

The chain is built from TRBV14 and TRBJ2-2; D is uncertain. CDR1 SGHDN and CDR2 FVKESK come from the germline V gene. The CDR3 runs to 15 residues. V was cut by 1 base and J by 1 base, with 7 bases left in between. The CDR3 DNA reads TGTGCCAGCAGCCAAGGCAGATTGAACACCGGGGAGCTGTTTTTT. The encoded protein is CASSQGRLNTGELFF.

The chain has TRBV20-1 and TRBJ2-3, with D perhaps TRBD2 (6 bases). Between the trimmed V and J ends, which lost 3 bases and 0 bases, there was a span of 13 bases. Germline-derived CDR1 and CDR2 are DFQATT and SNEGSKA (reference sequence). The CDR3 runs to 15 residues. The DNA for the CDR3 is TGCAGTGCTAGTCCCGGCGGGGCTAGCACAGATACGCAGTATTTT. The encoded protein is CSASPGGASTDTQYF.

The V call is TRBV3-1 (or the pseudogene TRBV3-2), the J call TRBJ1-2; D might be TRBD1 (5 bases). The CDR3 has 16 amino acids. Looked up from germline, CDR1 is LGHDT and CDR2 is YNNKEL (reference sequence). The V end was cut by 2 bases, the J end by 3 bases, with 16 bases between. CDR3 bases: TGTGCCAGCAGCCAATCACAGGTGAGAAGAGACTATGGCTACACCTTC. It specifies CASSQSQVRRDYGYTF.

The V call is TRBV10-2, the J call TRBJ2-7; 7 bases agree with TRBD2. The CDR3 has 13 amino acids. Looked up from germline, CDR1 is WSHSY and CDR2 is SAAADI. The V and J ends lost 4 bases and 3 bases, in that order; junction bases with no gene match: 3. The chain's CDR3 is CASSGDYGYEQYV. DNA for the CDR3: TGCGCCAGCAGTGGGGACTATGGCTACGAGCAGTACGTC.

The chain links TRBV5-1 to TRBJ1-6, with 7 bases that match TRBD1. V shed 0 bases, J shed 9 bases, and the junction held 3 bases outside the gene matches. Germline V gene lookup returns CDR1 SGHRS and CDR2 YFSETQ. The CDR3 runs to 14 residues. The CDR3: CASSLGQGPSPLHF. The DNA of the CDR3 is TGCGCCAGCAGCTTGGGACAGGGCCCTTCACCCCTCCACTTT.

The chain links TRBV30 to TRBJ2-1; 9 bases fit TRBD1. Trimming at V came to 0 bases and at J to 8 bases, leaving 11 bases not matched to a gene. The CDR3 sequence is 16 residues long. In germline, CDR1 is GTSNPN, CDR2 SVGIG (reference sequence). CDR3 residues: CAWSVLGGQGQDEQFF. Written as DNA, the CDR3 is TGTGCCTGGAGTGTACTAGGGGGACAGGGCCAAGATGAGCAGTTCTTC.

This chain joins TRBV19 and TRBJ1-5, with 7 bases that match TRBD1. The CDR3 sequence is 16 residues long. V gave up 7 bases and J gave up 5 bases; unmatched junction bases: 14. Germline CDR1 reads LNHDA; CDR2 reads SQIVND (reference sequence). CDR3 region: CASNRGQSRSYQPQHF. The CDR3 region has the DNA TGTGCCAGTAACCGGGGACAGTCGAGAAGTTATCAGCCCCAGCATTTT.

The chain employs TRBV7-9 and TRBJ2-1; 10 bases fit TRBD1. Unmatched junction bases numbered 13, after V lost 2 bases and J lost 3 bases. Per germline, CDR1 SEHNR and CDR2 FQNEAQ (reference sequence). CDR3 size: 19 residues. CDR3 nucleotide sequence: TGTGCCAGCAGCTTACGGCCCCTAAGGGGGACAGGGGTCTACAATGAGCAGTTCTTC. Its translation: CASSLRPLRGTGVYNEQFF.

The chain carries TRBV15 and TRBJ1-5; D may be TRBD1 (6 bases). CDR3 length: 16 residues. Germline V gene sequence: CDR1 LNHNV, CDR2 YYDKDF (reference sequence). V was cut by 3 bases and J by 4 bases, with 16 bases left in between. The CDR3 loop reads CATSSPTGKINQPQHF. CDR3 in DNA: TGTGCCACCAGCAGTCCTACAGGGAAAATAAATCAGCCCCAGCATTTT.

The V and J genes are TRBV30 and TRBJ2-1; 7 bases map to TRBD2. CDR1 GTSNPN and CDR2 SVGIG come from the germline V gene (reference sequence). This CDR3 region has 14 residues. Germline trimming cut 0 bases from V and 4 bases from J; bases unmatched to any gene: 3. CDR3 DNA sequence: TGTGCCTGGAGTGTCAGCGGGGAGTACAATGAGCAGTTCTTC. Encoded protein: CAWSVSGEYNEQFF.

The V gene is TRBV6-6, the J gene TRBJ2-3; 7 nucleotides line up with TRBD2. The CDR3 consists of 16 residues. Trimming took 5 bases from V and 2 from J; bases not matched to a gene: 10. Per germline, CDR1 MNHNY and CDR2 SVGAGI (reference sequence). The DNA for the CDR3 is TGTGCCAGCAGTCGAAATGCGGGGGAGGCCACAGATACGCAGTATTTT. It translates to CASSRNAGEATDTQYF.

This clone was recorded once. The J gene is TRBJ1-2, the V gene TRBV7-8; 7 nucleotides agree with TRBD1. Losses at the gene ends were 4 bases for V and 4 bases for J; bases not matched to a gene: 6. Per the germline V gene, CDR1 is SGHVS and CDR2 is FQNEAQ. The CDR3 loop spans 14 amino acids. The CDR3 coding sequence is TGTGCCAGCAGCTCAGACAGGGAGCCCTATGGCTACACCTTC. It encodes CASSSDREPYGYTF.

The chain links TRBV7-9 to TRBJ2-5; tentatively, D is TRBD1 (7 bases). CDR1 is SEHNR and CDR2 is FQNEAQ in the germline V gene (reference sequence). The V and J ends lost 5 bases and 3 bases respectively, with 13 bases between them. This CDR3 is built from 14 residues. The DNA for the CDR3 is TGTGCCAGCAGCCACGGCAGGGGGGAAGAGACCCAGTACTTC. It is translated as CASSHGRGEETQYF.

This chain joins TRBV7-3 and TRBJ2-1, with D possibly being TRBD2 (6 bases). CDR3 length: 14 residues. Deletions cut 4 bases from V and 4 bases from J, with 11 bases between. Germline CDR1 is SGHTA and CDR2 is FQGTGA. The CDR3 nucleotides read TGTGCCAGCAGCTCCGCGGGACTTTACAATGAGCAGTTCTTC. This translates into CASSSAGLYNEQFF.

In its sample, this clone was seen once. The chain combines TRBV19 with TRBJ1-5; 10 bases are a match to TRBD1. The CDR3 totals 15 residues. With V trimmed by 8 bases and J by 1 base, 5 bases remained unmatched. The germline V gene encodes CDR1 LNHDA and CDR2 SQIVND (reference sequence). The CDR3 is CASRQGAWSNQPQHF. The CDR3 DNA follows: TGTGCCAGTCGACAGGGGGCGTGGAGCAATCAGCCCCAGCATTTT.

V usage is TRBV30 and J usage is TRBJ1-1; D remains unclear. V dropped 2 bases and J dropped 4 bases, with 14 bases sitting between them. CDR1 and CDR2 (germline): GTSNPN, SVGIG (reference sequence). The CDR3 extends over 14 amino acids. The CDR3 here is CAWSLWAGITEAFF. Here the CDR3 DNA reads TGTGCCTGGAGTCTCTGGGCAGGCATCACTGAAGCTTTCTTT.

The J gene is TRBJ2-7, the V gene TRBV5-1; 16 bases fit TRBD2. Germline assignment: CDR1 SGHRS and CDR2 YFSETQ. This CDR3 comprises 16 residues. V was clipped by 4 bases and J by 2 bases; unmatched bases: 3. CDR3 sequence: CASSSGTSGGAYEQYF. For the CDR3, the DNA is TGCGCCAGCAGCAGCGGGACTAGCGGGGGGGCCTACGAGCAGTACTTC. The full variable domain, completed using reference TRBV5-1 and TRBJ2-7, is KAGVTQTPRYLIKTRGQQVTLSCSPISGHRSVSWYQQTPGQGLQFLFEYFSETQRNKGNFPGRFSGRQFSNSRSEMNVSTLELGDSALYLCASSSGTSGGAYEQYFGPGTRLTVT.

In this sample, this clone turned up once. V and J are TRBV19 and TRBJ1-2; tentative D call: TRBD1 (6 bases). Trimming took 9 bases from V and 8 from J, leaving 19 bases between them. Germline V gene sequence: CDR1 LNHDA, CDR2 SQIVND (reference sequence). The CDR3 has 13 amino acids. CDR3 sequence: CASRLGGRGGYTF. CDR3 nucleotides: TGTGCCAGCCGGTTGGGGGGGCGCGGGGGCTACACCTTC.

The chain links TRBV7-3 to TRBJ2-1; TRBD2 agrees at 7 bases. Looked up from germline, CDR1 is SGHTA and CDR2 is FQGTGA. V was clipped by 2 bases and J by 5 bases; unmatched bases: 3. The length of the CDR3 is 14 residues. The CDR3 region is CASSLQAGNNEQFF. Here the CDR3 DNA reads TGTGCCAGCAGCTTACAAGCGGGGAACAATGAGCAGTTCTTC.

The V and J genes are TRBV6-6 and TRBJ2-1; TRBD1 agrees at 7 bases. CDR1 and CDR2 from the germline V gene are MNHNY and SVGAGI (reference sequence). J lost 6 bases, V lost 6 bases, and 5 bases had no gene match. This CDR3 region has 13 residues. In nucleotides, the CDR3 is TGTGCCAGCAGCCCCTACAGGGGCAATGAGCAGTTCTTC. Its translation is CASSPYRGNEQFF.

This clone was seen just once. This sequence joins TRBV7-3 and TRBJ1-1; a possible D gene is TRBD1 (6 bases). Germline V CDR1 and CDR2: SGHTA, FQGTGA. Between the trimmed V and J ends, which lost 8 bases and 1 base, there was a span of 14 bases. The length of the CDR3 is 14 residues. The CDR3 coding sequence is TGTGCCAGCGCCCCGGGACATTCGAACACTGAAGCTTTCTTT. This translates into CASAPGHSNTEAFF.

A single count supports this clone. This chain connects TRBV7-8 to TRBJ2-5; 7 nucleotides align to TRBD1. J lost 3 bases, V lost 4 bases, and 5 bases had no gene match. Germline assignment: CDR1 SGHVS and CDR2 FQNEAQ. The CDR3 has 14 residues. CDR3 sequence (DNA): TGTGCCAGCAGCTGGGGACAGAGCGAAGAGACCCAGTACTTC. Residues: CASSWGQSEETQYF. Using reference TRBV7-8 and TRBJ2-5 for the parts outside the CDR3, the full variable domain is GAGVSQSPRYKVAKRGQDVALRCDPISGHVSLFWYQQALGQGPEFLTYFQNEAQLDKSGLPSDRFFAERPEGSVSTLKIQRTQQEDSAVYLCASSWGQSEETQYFGPGTRLLVL.

The V gene is TRBV6-5, the J gene TRBJ2-7; 9 bases align to TRBD2. With 2 bases clipped from V and 2 bases from J, the junction kept 4 bases outside the gene matches. There are 15 residues in the CDR3. CDR1 and CDR2 from the germline V gene are MNHEY and SVGAGI. CDR3 sequence reads: CASSYPGTSTYEQYF. The CDR3, as DNA: TGTGCCAGCAGTTACCCCGGGACTAGCACCTACGAGCAGTACTTC.

The chain employs TRBV15 and TRBJ2-7; D remains unclear. Germline CDR1 and CDR2: LNHNV and YYDKDF (reference sequence). V dropped 0 bases and J dropped 4 bases, with 7 bases sitting between them. The length of the CDR3 is 13 residues. This chain's CDR3 is CATSREREYEQYF. The CDR3 coding sequence is TGTGCCACCAGCAGAGAAAGAGAATACGAGCAGTACTTC.

This rearrangement joins TRBV15 to TRBJ2-1, with a possible D match to TRBD2 (7 bases). CDR1 is LNHNV, CDR2 YYDKDF, per germline (reference sequence). The length of the CDR3 is 18 residues. Trimming removed 1 base from V and 0 bases from J, with 16 bases in between. CDR3 in amino acids: CATSRAGGAGASYNEQFF. The DNA of the CDR3 is TGTGCCACCAGCAGAGCGGGAGGCGCGGGGGCCTCCTACAATGAGCAGTTCTTC.

V is TRBV30 and J is TRBJ1-4, with D possibly matching TRBD1 (6 bases). The V gene's germline CDR1 is GTSNPN and CDR2 SVGIG (reference sequence). The V gene lost 4 bases and the J gene lost 8 bases, with 20 bases spanning the gap. The CDR3 has 15 amino acids. CDR3 protein: CAWTRRGGGGEKLFF. Written as DNA, the CDR3 is TGTGCCTGGACCCGGAGAGGGGGGGGCGGCGAAAAACTGTTTTTT.

The chain recombines TRBV10-3 with TRBJ2-7, with 7 nucleotides matching TRBD1. Trimming took 4 bases from V and 3 from J; bases not matched to a gene: 12. In germline, CDR1 is ENHRY, CDR2 SYGVKD. This CDR3 is 16 amino acids long. The CDR3 DNA sequence: TGTGCCATCAGTGCCCATCGACAGGGACAAGGCTACGAGCAGTACGTC. Protein sequence: CAISAHRQGQGYEQYV.